The 22 T cell receptor beta chains below all came from one sample that was sequenced in a study of vaccination effects on CD4 cells after COVID-19. These receptors lack a known antigen. Profiling relied on immunoSEQ multiplex PCR, and the TCRdb table lists in-frame clones only, not all of them. The table lists about 33,000 clones, roughly four fifths of them singletons. CD4+ T cells specific for antigen were expanded with viral peptide pools by the ViraFEST assay before sequencing. Following culture for around 9 days, CD4+ T cells were isolated. Participants completed two doses of the BNT162b2 or mRNA-1273 vaccine. The sample here was CD4+ T cells from PBMCs cultured with HCoV-NL63 spike peptides, taken after COVID-19 vaccination. The origin of the receptors is a human donor who received a COVID-19 vaccine. Some clones in this sample may be carry-over from other donors' samples.

The gene calls are TRBV5-5 and TRBJ2-5, with 9 bases that match TRBD1. Unmatched junction bases numbered 4, after V lost 0 bases and J lost 4 bases. This CDR3 spans 15 amino acids. Germline values: CDR1 SGHKS, CDR2 YYEKEE (reference sequence). CDR3 DNA: TGTGCCAGCAGCTTGGGTGGGACAGGGCCAGAGACCCAGTACTTC. Amino acids: CASSLGGTGPETQYF.

V usage is TRBV11-2 and J usage is TRBJ2-2; a possible D gene is TRBD1 (6 bases). Germline CDR1 SGHAT, CDR2 FQNNGV. The V end lost 5 bases, the J end lost 3 bases, and 19 bases lay between the germline ends. This CDR3 is built from 17 residues. The CDR3 coding sequence is TGTGCCAGCAGCCAAAGCTTAGGTACAGGGTACACCGGGGAGCTGTTTTTT. It codes for CASSQSLGTGYTGELFF.

V gene TRBV18 combines with J gene TRBJ1-1; TRBD1 is a possible D gene (5 bases). CDR3 length: 15 amino acids. The V gene lost 3 bases and the J gene lost 4 bases, with 15 bases spanning the gap. Germline CDR1 and CDR2: KGHSH and LQKENI. The CDR3 protein is CASSPKQQGVTEAFF. In DNA form, the CDR3 reads TGTGCCAGCTCACCGAAGCAACAAGGGGTCACTGAAGCTTTCTTT.

The chain is built from TRBV29-1 and TRBJ1-1; D unresolved. V dropped 1 base and J dropped 2 bases, with 8 bases sitting between them. CDR3 size: 13 residues. Germline V lookup: CDR1 SQVTM, CDR2 ANQGSEA. The CDR3 bases are TGCAGCGTTGAAGCGGCCTATAACACTGAAGCTTTCTTT. It encodes CSVEAAYNTEAFF. Supplemented by reference TRBV29-1 and TRBJ1-1, the full variable domain reads SAVISQKPSRDICQRGTSLTIQCQVDSQVTMMFWYRQQPGQSLTLIATANQGSEATYESGFVIDKFPISRPNLTFSTLTVSNMSPEDSSIYLCSVEAAYNTEAFFGQGTRLTVV.

The count of this clone is one. The CDR3 loop is CASKWNTNYGYTF. The CDR3 DNA follows: TGTGCCAGCAAGTGGAACACTAACTATGGCTACACCTTC. The chain recombines TRBV2 with TRBJ1-2; unclear D gene. The V gene's germline CDR1 is SNHLY and CDR2 FYNNEI. Trimming pared 7 bases from V and 0 bases from J, leaving 9 bases between. This CDR3 comprises 13 residues.

The chain recombines TRBV27 with TRBJ2-3; D is undetermined. This CDR3 is built from 14 residues. V lost 2 bases, J lost 4 bases, and 10 bases lay in between. In germline, CDR1 is MNHEY, CDR2 SMNVEV (reference sequence). The CDR3 spells CASSLLGSADTQYF. CDR3 sequence (DNA): TGTGCCAGCAGTTTACTAGGGTCGGCAGATACGCAGTATTTT.

The chain combines TRBV10-3 with TRBJ2-5, with a weak D call TRBD2 (6 bases). The CDR3 spans 14 residues. Germline V gives CDR1 ENHRY, CDR2 SYGVKD. The V end was cut by 6 bases, the J end by 2 bases, with 13 bases between. The CDR3 DNA is TGTGCCATCAGCGTCGGGGGTCCGCAAGAGACCCAGTACTTC. This codes for CAISVGGPQETQYF.

The chain combines TRBV5-6 with TRBJ1-4; 9 bases fit TRBD1. Germline trimming cut 5 bases from V and 6 bases from J; bases unmatched to any gene: 5. The CDR3 is 14 amino acids. Germline V CDR1 and CDR2: SGHDT, YYEEEE. CDR3 sequence: CASRGQGGDEKLFF. For the CDR3, the DNA is TGTGCCAGCAGGGGACAGGGTGGGGATGAAAAACTGTTTTTT.

V is TRBV7-2 and J is TRBJ1-2; 12 bases are a match to TRBD1. J lost 7 bases, V lost 5 bases, and 8 bases had no gene match. CDR1 is SGHTA and CDR2 is FQGNSA in the germline V gene. This CDR3 has 15 residues. The CDR3 nucleotides read TGTGCCAGCAGCCCGGGGACAGGGGGCTTAGGTGGCTACACCTTC. Its translation is CASSPGTGGLGGYTF.

The V call is TRBV9, the J call TRBJ1-1; D unclear. V was cut by 3 bases and J by 1 base, with 7 bases left in between. Germline loops: CDR1 SGDLS, CDR2 YYNGEE. The CDR3 length is 13 residues. The DNA of the CDR3 is TGTGCCAGCAGCGCCGGAGAGAACACTGAAGCTTTCTTT. This translates into CASSAGENTEAFF.

V and J are TRBV10-1 and TRBJ2-4, with TRBD1 matching over 8 bases. The J segment lost 1 base and the V segment lost 4 bases, leaving 3 bases of the junction unmatched. Germline CDR1 WNHNN, CDR2 SYGVQD (reference sequence). This CDR3 has 15 residues. The CDR3 DNA reads TGCGCCAGCAGTGGGACAGGGAACGCCAAAAACATTCAGTACTTC. Its protein product is CASSGTGNAKNIQYF.

This clone turned up a few times. The chain joins TRBV6-5 to TRBJ2-7; 9 positions match TRBD1. Trimming took 7 bases from V and 2 from J; bases not matched to a gene: 9. The CDR3 runs 15 residues. Germline assignment: CDR1 MNHEY and CDR2 SVGAGI. The CDR3 loop is CASTASGQGAYEQYV. CDR3 DNA sequence: TGTGCCAGCACAGCTTCGGGACAGGGAGCCTACGAGCAGTACGTC.

A single count supports this clone. V and J are TRBV19 and TRBJ2-5, with 8 bases aligning to TRBD2. The CDR3 contains 15 residues. Trimming cost V 4 bases and J 1 base; bases outside gene matches: 5. Germline loops: CDR1 LNHDA, CDR2 SQIVND (reference sequence). The CDR3 protein is CASSTTAGVQETQYF. The CDR3 DNA is TGTGCCAGTAGTACAACAGCGGGAGTCCAAGAGACCCAGTACTTC.

The chain links TRBV14 to TRBJ2-1; D possibly corresponds to TRBD1 (5 bases). The CDR3 runs to 16 residues. The germline V gene encodes CDR1 SGHDN and CDR2 FVKESK. The V gene lost 4 bases and the J gene lost 4 bases, with 17 bases spanning the gap. The CDR3 here is CASSLRGTISYNEQFF. CDR3 sequence (DNA): TGTGCCAGCAGCCTAAGGGGCACCATATCGTACAATGAGCAGTTCTTC.

This rearrangement joins TRBV3-1 (or the pseudogene TRBV3-2) to TRBJ2-5, with 13 bases lining up with TRBD2. From germline, CDR1 is LGHDT and CDR2 YNNKEL (reference sequence). J gave up 7 bases and V 5 bases, and 4 bases lay outside the gene matches. The CDR3 totals 14 residues. The CDR3 is CASSFWTSGGTQYF. CDR3 sequence (DNA): TGTGCCAGCAGCTTTTGGACTAGCGGGGGGACCCAGTACTTC.

The rearrangement joins TRBV6-1 to TRBJ2-5; TRBD1 is a possible D gene (6 bases). CDR1 is MNHNS, CDR2 SASEGT, per germline. With 1 base removed from V and 7 bases from J, the gap between germline ends came to 13 bases. The CDR3 spans 14 residues. The CDR3: CASSEVPRGGTQYF. CDR3 nucleotides: TGTGCCAGCAGTGAAGTCCCCAGGGGTGGGACCCAGTACTTC.

CDR3 in DNA: TGTGCTAGTGCACGACAGGGAGGAGCGGCCGGGGAGCTGTTTTTT. It yields the protein CASARQGGAAGELFF. This chain connects TRBV12-5 to TRBJ2-2, with a weak D call TRBD1 (7 bases). The germline CDR1 and CDR2 sequences are LGHNT and FRNRAP. The CDR3 runs to 15 residues. V was cut by 7 bases and J by 6 bases, with 18 bases left in between.

This chain uses TRBV7-2 with TRBJ2-1; D might be TRBD2 (5 bases). Germline CDR1 is SGHTA and CDR2 is FQGNSA. The CDR3 covers 16 residues. Trimming removed 1 base at V and 0 bases at J, with 10 bases between. CDR3 in DNA: TGTGCCAGCAGCTTAGGGCGGGCGCGCTCCTACAATGAGCAGTTCTTC. Translation gives CASSLGRARSYNEQFF.

This clone occurred a few times. The rearrangement joins TRBV7-3 to TRBJ2-2, with D possibly being TRBD2 (5 bases). Germline CDR1 reads SGHTA; CDR2 reads FQGTGA. The CDR3 totals 13 residues. V lost 4 bases to trimming and J lost 8 bases, with 11 bases between them. CDR3 protein: CASSSYLAGELFF. Written as DNA, the CDR3 is TGTGCCAGCAGCTCCTATTTAGCGGGGGAGCTGTTTTTT.

The J gene is TRBJ1-2, the V gene TRBV4-3; unclear D gene. Trimming pared 1 base from V and 3 bases from J, leaving 15 bases between. CDR3 length equals 16 residues. Germline V gene lookup returns CDR1 LGHNA and CDR2 YSLEER. CDR3 in DNA: TGCGCCAGCAGCCAAGGGAGTTGGGCGGGCCACTATGGCTACACCTTC. Translation gives CASSQGSWAGHYGYTF.

The J gene is TRBJ1-4, the V gene TRBV7-2, with D possibly being TRBD1 (5 bases). Looked up from germline, CDR1 is SGHTA and CDR2 is FQGNSA. Trimming took off 2 bases at V and 7 bases at J, with 14 bases between the two ends. The CDR3 sequence is 15 residues long. The CDR3 protein is CASSLRGASGEKLFF. CDR3 nucleotide sequence: TGTGCCAGCAGCTTACGGGGCGCGTCGGGTGAAAAACTGTTTTTT.

V is TRBV7-8 and J is TRBJ1-6; TRBD1 is a possible D gene (6 bases). Germline CDR1 and CDR2: SGHVS and FQNEAQ. Trimming stripped 5 bases from V and 10 bases from J, with 12 bases between. The CDR3 has 13 amino acids. Written as DNA, the CDR3 is TGTGCCAGCAGCCCTACAGGGAAGTCACCCCTCCACTTT. Its protein product is CASSPTGKSPLHF.